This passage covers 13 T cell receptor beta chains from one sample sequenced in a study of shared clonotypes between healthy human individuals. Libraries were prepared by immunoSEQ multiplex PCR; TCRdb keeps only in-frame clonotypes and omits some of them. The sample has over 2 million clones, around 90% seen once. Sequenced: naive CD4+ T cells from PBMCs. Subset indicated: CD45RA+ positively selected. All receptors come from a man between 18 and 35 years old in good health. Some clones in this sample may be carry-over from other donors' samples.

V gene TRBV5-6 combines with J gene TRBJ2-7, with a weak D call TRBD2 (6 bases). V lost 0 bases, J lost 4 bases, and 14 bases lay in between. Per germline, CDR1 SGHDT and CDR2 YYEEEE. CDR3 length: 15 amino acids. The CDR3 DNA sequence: TGTGCCAGCAGCTTGGATATAAGTCGGGGGTACGAGCAGTACTTC. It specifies CASSLDISRGYEQYF.

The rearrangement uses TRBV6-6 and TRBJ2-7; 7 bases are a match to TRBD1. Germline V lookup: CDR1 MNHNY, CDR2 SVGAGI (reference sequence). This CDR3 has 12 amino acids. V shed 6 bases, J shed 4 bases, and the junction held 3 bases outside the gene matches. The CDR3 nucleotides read TGTGCCAGCAGACCAGGGGGATACGAGCAGTACTTC. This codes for CASRPGGYEQYF.

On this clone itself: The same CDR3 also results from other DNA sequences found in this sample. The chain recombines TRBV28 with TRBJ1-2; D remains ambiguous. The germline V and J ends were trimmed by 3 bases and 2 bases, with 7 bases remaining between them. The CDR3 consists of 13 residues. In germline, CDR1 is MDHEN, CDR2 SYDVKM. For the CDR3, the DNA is TGTGCCAGCAGTTTGGCGGGGAACTATGGCTACACCTTC. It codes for CASSLAGNYGYTF.

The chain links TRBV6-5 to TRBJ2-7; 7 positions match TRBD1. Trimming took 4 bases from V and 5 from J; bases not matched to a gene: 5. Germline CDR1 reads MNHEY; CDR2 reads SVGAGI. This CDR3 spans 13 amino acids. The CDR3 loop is CASSSPGTDEQYF. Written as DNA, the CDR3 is TGTGCCAGCAGTTCTCCCGGGACAGACGAGCAGTACTTC.

CDR3 sequence: CASSSAGTQRETQYF. The CDR3 DNA follows: TGTGCCAGCAGCTCGGCCGGGACCCAGCGCGAGACCCAGTACTTC. The chain employs TRBV7-3 and TRBJ2-5, with D possibly called TRBD1 or TRBD2 (5 bases each). CDR1 and CDR2 from the germline V gene are SGHTA and FQGTGA. The CDR3 is 15 residues long. Deletions cut 4 bases from V and 5 bases from J, with 17 bases between.

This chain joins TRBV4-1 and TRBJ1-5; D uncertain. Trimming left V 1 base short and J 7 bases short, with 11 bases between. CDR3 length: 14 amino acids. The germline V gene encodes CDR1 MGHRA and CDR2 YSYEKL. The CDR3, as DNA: TGCGCCAGCAGCCAAGCACCTCCTGGGCAGCCCCAGCATTTT. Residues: CASSQAPPGQPQHF.

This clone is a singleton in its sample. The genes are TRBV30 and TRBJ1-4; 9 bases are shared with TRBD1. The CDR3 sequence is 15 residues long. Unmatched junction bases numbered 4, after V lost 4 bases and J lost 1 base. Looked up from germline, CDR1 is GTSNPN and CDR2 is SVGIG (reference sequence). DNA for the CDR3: TGTGCCTGGAAAGGGACAGGGAGAACTAATGAAAAACTGTTTTTT. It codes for CAWKGTGRTNEKLFF.

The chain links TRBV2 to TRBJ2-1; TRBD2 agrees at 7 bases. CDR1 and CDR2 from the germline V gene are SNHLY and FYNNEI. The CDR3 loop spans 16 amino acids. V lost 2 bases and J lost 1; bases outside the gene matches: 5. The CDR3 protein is CASSEQGGNSYNEQFF. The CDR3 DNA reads TGTGCCAGCAGTGAACAGGGAGGGAATTCCTACAATGAGCAGTTCTTC. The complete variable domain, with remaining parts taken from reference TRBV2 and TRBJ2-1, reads EPEVTQTPSHQVTQMGQEVILRCVPISNHLYFYWYRQILGQKVEFLVSFYNNEISEKSEIFDDQFSVERPDGSNFTLKIRSTKLEDSAMYFCASSEQGGNSYNEQFFGPGTRLTVL.

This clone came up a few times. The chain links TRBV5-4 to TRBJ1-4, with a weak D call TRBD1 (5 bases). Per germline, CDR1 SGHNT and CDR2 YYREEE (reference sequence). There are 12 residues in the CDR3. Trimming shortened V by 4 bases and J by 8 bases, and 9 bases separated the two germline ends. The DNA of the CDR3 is TGTGCCAGCAGCCCCCGGGGGGAAAAACTGTTTTTT. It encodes CASSPRGEKLFF.

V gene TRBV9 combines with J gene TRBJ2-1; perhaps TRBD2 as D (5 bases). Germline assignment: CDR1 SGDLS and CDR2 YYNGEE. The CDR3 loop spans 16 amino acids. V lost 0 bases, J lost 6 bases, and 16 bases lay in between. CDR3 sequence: CASSVELGDYPNEQFF. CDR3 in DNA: TGTGCCAGCAGCGTAGAACTAGGTGACTACCCCAATGAGCAGTTCTTC.

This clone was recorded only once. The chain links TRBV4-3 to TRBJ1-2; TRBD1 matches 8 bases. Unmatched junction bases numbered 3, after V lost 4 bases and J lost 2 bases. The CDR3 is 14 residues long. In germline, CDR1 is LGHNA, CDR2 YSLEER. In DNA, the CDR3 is TGCGCCAGCAGCCCTTCAGGGGGCAACTATGGCTACACCTTC. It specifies CASSPSGGNYGYTF.

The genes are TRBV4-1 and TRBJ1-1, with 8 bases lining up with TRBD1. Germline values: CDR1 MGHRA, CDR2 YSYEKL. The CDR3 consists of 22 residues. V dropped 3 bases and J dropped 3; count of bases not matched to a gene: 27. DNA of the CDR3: TGCGCCAGCAGCCAGTCCGGGCTCCTCCCAGGGCAGGGGGCTATCGTGGACACTGAAGCTTTCTTT. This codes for CASSQSGLLPGQGAIVDTEAFF.

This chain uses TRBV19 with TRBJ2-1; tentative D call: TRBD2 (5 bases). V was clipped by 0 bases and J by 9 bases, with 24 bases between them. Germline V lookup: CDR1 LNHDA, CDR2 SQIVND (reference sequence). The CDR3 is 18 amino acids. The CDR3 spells CASSIDPRVSHKEIEQFF. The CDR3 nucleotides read TGTGCCAGTAGTATAGATCCGAGGGTTTCCCACAAGGAAATTGAGCAGTTCTTC.